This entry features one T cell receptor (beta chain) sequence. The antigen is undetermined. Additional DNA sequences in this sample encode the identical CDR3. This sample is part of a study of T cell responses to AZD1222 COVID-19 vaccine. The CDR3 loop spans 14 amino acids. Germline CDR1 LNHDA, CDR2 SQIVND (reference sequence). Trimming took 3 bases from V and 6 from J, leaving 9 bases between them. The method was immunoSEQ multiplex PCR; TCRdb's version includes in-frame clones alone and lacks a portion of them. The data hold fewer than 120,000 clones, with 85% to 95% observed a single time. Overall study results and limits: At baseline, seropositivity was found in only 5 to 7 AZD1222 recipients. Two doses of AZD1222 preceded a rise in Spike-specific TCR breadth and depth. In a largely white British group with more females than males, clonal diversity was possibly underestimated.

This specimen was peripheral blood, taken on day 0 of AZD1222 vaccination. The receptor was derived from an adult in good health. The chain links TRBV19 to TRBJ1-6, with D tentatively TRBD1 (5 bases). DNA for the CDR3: TGTGCCAGTAGTATGGGGGGTAGTAATTCACCCCTCCACTTT. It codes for CASSMGGSNSPLHF.